Described below is a single T cell receptor beta chain sequence and its context. The entry originates in a study of blood T cell repertoires in COVID-19. Study background: Both acute and convalescent COVID-19 samples were obtained from the United States, Italy and Spain. T cells, B-cell-depleted T cells, or PBMCs supplied cDNA or gDNA.

Seattle cases were enrolled at active infection and followed longitudinally. In the authors' workflow: Amplified reference gene primers provided the basis for estimating nucleated cell counts. This table comes from immunoSEQ multiplex PCR, and its TCRdb copy is limited to in-frame clones, with some not included. The DNA gave D and trimming, while V, J and clone size come from that table. The sample consists of roughly 250,000 clones, about 80% of them appearing once. The receptor was derived from a person aged 70 to 85 with COVID-19, enrolled during active disease. The specimen was peripheral blood.

CDR3 sequence: CASNELGQGFVEQFF. The CDR3 DNA reads TGTGCCAGCAACGAGCTGGGACAGGGGTTTGTTGAGCAGTTCTTC. The chain combines TRBV9 with TRBJ2-1; TRBD1 agrees at 10 bases. V trimming: 6 bases; J trimming: 9 bases; junction bases outside the gene matches: 12. Germline V gene lookup returns CDR1 SGDLS and CDR2 YYNGEE. This CDR3 contains 15 residues. Looking up the rest from reference TRBV9 and TRBJ2-1 gives the full variable domain: DSGVTQTPKHLITATGQRVTLRCSPRSGDLSVYWYQQSLDQGLQFLIQYYNGEERAKGNILERFSAQQFPDLHSELNLSSLELGDSALYFCASNELGQGFVEQFFGPGTRLTVL.